Each of the 17 T cell receptor beta chains below was sequenced from the same sample in a study of cytomegalovirus exposure and HLA in healthy donors. 13 Jbeta primers and 60 Vbeta primers were used for the PCR. Sequencing used immunoSEQ multiplex PCR; TCRdb keeps in-frame clones, though not all of them. This sample carries around 140,000 clones, 65% to 85% of them seen once, and the ten largest clones take approximately 2.3%. Sequenced material: PBMCs. The source is a male donor in good health and CMV-seronegative.

The chain has TRBV18 and TRBJ2-6; D is ambiguous. The CDR3 has 15 residues. The V and J ends lost 5 bases and 1 base respectively, with 9 bases between them. Germline V gene data show CDR1 as KGHSH and CDR2 as LQKENI. The CDR3 nucleotides read TGTGCCAGCTCAAACGGAGAGTCTGGGGCCAACGTCCTGACTTTC. It translates to CASSNGESGANVLTF.

The chain is built from TRBV21-1 and TRBJ2-5; the listed D gene, TRBD2, was not tested against the DNA. TRBV21-1 is flagged as a pseudogene. CDR3 size: 18 residues. This CDR3 reads CASSLTQRGGMEEETQYF. CDR3 DNA: TGTGCCAGCAGCTTAACTCAGCGGGGGGGGATGGAGGAAGAGACCCAGTACTTC.

This sequence joins TRBV30 and TRBJ2-1; 7 bases are a match to TRBD2. Losses at the gene ends were 4 bases for V and 4 bases for J; bases not matched to a gene: 1. The germline gives CDR1 GTSNPN, CDR2 SVGIG (reference sequence). This CDR3 has 12 residues. The CDR3 bases are TGTGCCTGGACTAGCGGATACAATGAGCAGTTCTTC. It specifies CAWTSGYNEQFF.

The J gene is TRBJ2-1, the V gene TRBV7-9; D is ambiguous. Trimming stripped 1 base from V and 5 bases from J, with 15 bases between. This CDR3 is built from 16 residues. Germline assignment: CDR1 SEHNR and CDR2 FQNEAQ (reference sequence). CDR3 sequence (DNA): TGTGCCAGCAGCTTAGGAATTGGAGCTCTAAACAATGAGCAGTTCTTC. Translation gives CASSLGIGALNNEQFF.

This rearrangement joins TRBV11-3 to TRBJ2-7; TRBD2 is a possible D gene (5 bases). Germline V gives CDR1 SGHNT, CDR2 YENEEA. The CDR3 consists of 16 residues. V was cut by 0 bases and J by 3 bases, with 15 bases left in between. For the CDR3, the DNA is TGTGCCAGCAGCTTAGAAGCCGGGGATGGGCTCTACGAGCAGTACTTC. Its protein product is CASSLEAGDGLYEQYF.

In its sample, this clone was seen a few times. The chain carries TRBV4-1 and TRBJ2-7, with D unresolved. CDR3 size: 14 residues. Trimming stripped 4 bases from V and 3 bases from J, with 13 bases between. From germline, CDR1 is MGHRA and CDR2 YSYEKL. Written as DNA, the CDR3 is TGCGCCAGCAGCCCATCGACAATCATCTACGAGCAGTACTTC. This codes for CASSPSTIIYEQYF.

This clone was seen more than once but under ten times. V is TRBV30 and J is TRBJ2-7; a weak D match, TRBD1 (6 bases). CDR1 GTSNPN and CDR2 SVGIG come from the germline V gene (reference sequence). With 3 bases removed from V and 1 base from J, the gap between germline ends came to 13 bases. The CDR3 length is 14 residues. The CDR3, as DNA: TGTGCCTGGAGCACGGACAGCGTATCCTACGAGCAGTACTTC. Translated, it gives CAWSTDSVSYEQYF. The variable domain in full, completed from reference TRBV30 and TRBJ2-7, reads SQTIHQWPATLVQPVGSPLSLECTVEGTSNPNLYWYRQAAGRGLQLLFYSVGIGQISSEVPQNLSASRPQDRQFILSSKKLLLSDSGFYLCAWSTDSVSYEQYFGPGTRLTVT.

Points on this clone: At one boundary the junction diverges from the germline segment, which might be a read error. V usage is TRBV7-9 and J usage is TRBJ1-5, with D hard to call. CDR1 and CDR2 (germline): SEHNR, FQNEAQ (reference sequence). The CDR3 has 17 amino acids. CDR3 in amino acids: CSSSPLPAWRSNQPQHF. The CDR3 coding sequence is TGTTCCAGCAGCCCACTCCCTGCATGGAGGAGCAATCAGCCCCAGCATTTT.

The rearrangement uses TRBV2 and TRBJ2-3; 7 bases match TRBD1. J was trimmed by 2 bases and V by 4 bases; bases with no gene match: 6. Germline CDR1 is SNHLY and CDR2 is FYNNEI. This CDR3 spans 15 amino acids. CDR3 sequence (DNA): TGTGCCAGCAGTGTCGACAGGGACCACACAGATACGCAGTATTTT. Amino acids: CASSVDRDHTDTQYF.

The chain has TRBV14 and TRBJ2-2; 10 bases are shared with TRBD2. The CDR3 totals 16 residues. Germline CDR1 reads SGHDN; CDR2 reads FVKESK. Trimming cost V 4 bases and J 4 bases; bases outside gene matches: 6. The CDR3 reads CASSPLSGRGTGELFF. In DNA, the CDR3 is TGTGCCAGCAGCCCGTTGAGCGGGAGGGGCACCGGGGAGCTGTTTTTT.

The chain joins TRBV6-5 to TRBJ2-1; 8 nucleotides agree with TRBD1. The CDR3 runs to 13 residues. The germline V gene has CDR1 MNHEY and CDR2 SVGAGI. The V and J ends lost 6 bases and 9 bases, in that order; junction bases with no gene match: 7. This CDR3 reads CASSITGGGEQFF. CDR3 nucleotides: TGTGCCAGCAGCATAACAGGGGGAGGTGAGCAGTTCTTC.

This chain links TRBV7-6 with TRBJ2-7; maybe TRBD1 (6 bases). V lost 0 bases and J 4 bases, leaving 7 bases between the germline ends. The CDR3 is 13 amino acids. Germline lookup yields CDR1 SGHVS and CDR2 FNYEAQ. The CDR3 spells CASSLAQGYEQYF. The CDR3 nucleotides are TGTGCCAGCAGCTTAGCCCAGGGGTACGAGCAGTACTTC.

This clone was seen a few times. J is TRBJ1-1 and V is TRBV5-4, with a weak D call TRBD1 (5 bases). The germline V gene has CDR1 SGHNT and CDR2 YYREEE (reference sequence). V was pared by 3 bases and J by 1 base, with 16 bases between. The CDR3 totals 16 residues. The CDR3 DNA is TGTGCCAGCAGCTCCAGGGTGGGGCCGTCGAACACTGAAGCTTTCTTT. It translates to CASSSRVGPSNTEAFF.

Only one count was recorded for this clone. The chain uses TRBV27 and TRBJ2-7, with D unclear. The CDR3 runs 12 residues. Looked up from germline, CDR1 is MNHEY and CDR2 is SMNVEV (reference sequence). V was clipped by 5 bases and J by 3 bases, with 8 bases between them. The CDR3 nucleotides read TGTGCCAGCAGTACCAGAAACTACGAGCAGTACTTC. Translated: CASSTRNYEQYF.

V gene TRBV27 combines with J gene TRBJ1-2, with 7 bases aligning to TRBD1. The CDR3 spans 15 residues. CDR1 and CDR2 (germline): MNHEY, SMNVEV (reference sequence). The V and J ends lost 2 bases and 6 bases, in that order; junction bases with no gene match: 9. DNA of the CDR3: TGTGCCAGCAGTTTAGCCCCAGGGACAGAGGATGGCTACACCTTC. This gives the protein CASSLAPGTEDGYTF.

The V and J genes are TRBV10-3 and TRBJ2-1; 11 bases map to TRBD2. The CDR3 runs to 15 residues. J gave up 8 bases and V 9 bases, and 12 bases lay outside the gene matches. From germline, CDR1 is ENHRY and CDR2 SYGVKD. Written as DNA, the CDR3 is TGTGCCATTAAAATTAGCGGGAGGGCCGGGGATGAGCAGTTCTTC. It translates to CAIKISGRAGDEQFF.

The V gene is TRBV29-1, the J gene TRBJ2-1, with no clear D. V lost 7 bases and J lost 2, with 12 bases in between. Germline values: CDR1 SQVTM, CDR2 ANQGSEA. The length of the CDR3 is 13 residues. CDR3 in DNA: TGCAGCGCCGGTCCAGCGACCTACAATGAGCAGTTCTTC. The encoded protein is CSAGPATYNEQFF.